Described below is a single TCR beta chain sequence and its context. The assay was immunoSEQ multiplex PCR, and TCRdb's table has in-frame clones only and misses some. In the table there are 90,000 to 120,000 clones, over 75% of which are singletons. This sample was included in a study of PD-L1 blockade in urothelial cancer. Germline values: CDR1 SGHAT, CDR2 FQNNGV. The CDR3 contains 14 residues. V lost 7 bases to trimming and J lost 7 bases; unmatched junction nucleotides: 10. J is TRBJ2-1 and V is TRBV11-2; 7 nucleotides line up with TRBD1. The receptor's source is a man in his forties or fifties with urothelial cancer. The source was PBMCs, collected around atezolizumab (anti-PD-L1) treatment. The CDR3 loop is CASNRGGPRNEQFF. The CDR3, as DNA: TGTGCCAGCAACAGGGGTGGGCCGAGGAATGAGCAGTTCTTC.